One and the same sample provided the 21 T cell receptor beta chains below, sequenced in a study of blood T cell repertoires in COVID-19. The table came from immunoSEQ multiplex PCR; TCRdb's copy has only in-frame clones and leaves some out. Here the sample spans around 230,000 clones, about 80% being singletons. The sample was peripheral blood. These TCRs come from a woman over 75 with acute or convalescent COVID-19.

In DNA, the CDR3 is TGTGCCAGCAGACAGGGTCAGCGGAACACTGAAGCTTTCTTT. Residues: CASRQGQRNTEAFF. The chain recombines TRBV6-5 with TRBJ1-1; D may be TRBD1 (6 bases). The V gene lost 6 bases and the J gene lost 1 base, with 12 bases spanning the gap. The CDR3 totals 14 residues. Germline assignment: CDR1 MNHEY and CDR2 SVGAGI.

The J gene is TRBJ1-5, the V gene TRBV6-2 or TRBV6-3, with TRBD1 matching over 8 bases. Germline CDR1 is MNHEY and CDR2 is SVGEGT. After removal of 0 bases from V and 1 base from J, the junction contained 5 bases not matched to a gene. The CDR3 runs 17 residues. The CDR3 DNA reads as TGTGCCAGCAGTTACTCGGGAGACAGGGGAAGCAATCAGCCCCAGCATTTT. It encodes CASSYSGDRGSNQPQHF.

The V and J genes are TRBV18 and TRBJ1-5; TRBD1 is a possible D gene (6 bases). Trimming took off 3 bases at V and 5 bases at J, with 14 bases between the two ends. Looked up from germline, CDR1 is KGHSH and CDR2 is LQKENI. CDR3 length: 15 residues. The CDR3 coding sequence is TGTGCCAGCTCACCGGACAGTCAAAGGGATCAGCCCCAGCATTTT. Translated: CASSPDSQRDQPQHF.

This clone was recorded once. V usage is TRBV30 and J usage is TRBJ1-6, with 7 bases that match TRBD1. The CDR3 is 13 amino acids. V lost 5 bases to trimming and J lost 8 bases; unmatched junction nucleotides: 6. In germline, CDR1 is GTSNPN, CDR2 SVGIG (reference sequence). The chain's CDR3 is CAWAGGVDSPLHF. The DNA of the CDR3 is TGTGCCTGGGCAGGGGGAGTAGATTCACCCCTCCACTTT.

The V and J genes are TRBV28 and TRBJ1-1; unclear D gene. V gave up 5 bases and J gave up 0 bases, with 7 bases separating them. The CDR3 contains 13 residues. The germline V gene has CDR1 MDHEN and CDR2 SYDVKM. For the CDR3, the DNA is TGTGCCAGCAGTAACAGACTGAACACTGAAGCTTTCTTT. Encoded protein: CASSNRLNTEAFF.

The gene calls are TRBV28 and TRBJ2-7, with 9 bases matching TRBD1. The germline V gene encodes CDR1 MDHEN and CDR2 SYDVKM. The junction had 5 bases not matched to a gene; V was cut back by 5 bases and J by 3 bases. The CDR3 is 14 residues long. CDR3 DNA: TGTGCCAGCAGTATACCGGGACAGGGCTACGAGCAGTACTTC. Translated: CASSIPGQGYEQYF.

Only one count was recorded for this clone. CDR3 coding DNA: TGTGCCAGCAGGTACTCTGATGGTGGAGGTCAGCCCCAGCATTTT. Translation: CASRYSDGGGQPQHF. The chain carries TRBV28 and TRBJ1-5; D uncertain. V gave up 6 bases and J gave up 6 bases, with 18 bases separating them. Germline values: CDR1 MDHEN, CDR2 SYDVKM. The CDR3 length is 15 residues.

This clone occurred a few times. This chain connects TRBV20-1 to TRBJ1-1; D remains unclear. The CDR3 runs to 11 residues. Between the trimmed V and J ends, which lost 6 bases and 0 bases, there was a span of 5 bases. Germline CDR1 reads DFQATT; CDR2 reads SNEGSKA (reference sequence). CDR3 nucleotide sequence: TGCAGTGCCCAAATGAACACTGAAGCTTTCTTT. Amino acids: CSAQMNTEAFF.

The chain is built from TRBV5-5 and TRBJ1-3; 8 bases are a match to TRBD1. The CDR3 totals 16 residues. Germline V gives CDR1 SGHKS, CDR2 YYEKEE (reference sequence). V lost 1 base, J lost 5 bases, and 8 bases stayed unmatched. CDR3 protein: CASSLRAGQDRNTIYF. DNA of the CDR3: TGTGCCAGCAGCTTGAGGGCGGGACAGGATCGAAACACCATATATTTT.

The genes are TRBV11-2 and TRBJ2-1; TRBD2 might be the D (5 bases). The CDR3 length is 16 residues. Trimming left V 2 bases short and J 0 bases short, with 11 bases between. Germline V lookup: CDR1 SGHAT, CDR2 FQNNGV. The CDR3 here is CASSLTGMSSYNEQFF. The CDR3, as DNA: TGTGCCAGCAGCTTAACCGGGATGAGCTCCTACAATGAGCAGTTCTTC.

This chain joins TRBV11-2 and TRBJ1-1; D gene unclear. Germline CDR1 SGHAT, CDR2 FQNNGV. The CDR3 totals 14 residues. Trimming removed 0 bases from V and 11 bases from J, with 16 bases in between. As DNA, the CDR3 is TGTGCCAGCAGCTTAGACACGGGTTTCGGTAATGCTTTCTTT. Translating it yields CASSLDTGFGNAFF.

The chain carries TRBV7-8 and TRBJ1-1; 7 nucleotides align to TRBD1. The CDR3 spans 17 residues. V lost 1 base, J lost 5 bases, and 13 bases stayed unmatched. Germline CDR1 reads SGHVS; CDR2 reads FQNEAQ. Here the CDR3 reads CASSLVIPGGTGTEAFF. The CDR3 DNA is TGTGCCAGCAGCTTAGTGATTCCAGGGGGGACTGGTACTGAAGCTTTCTTT.

The chain joins TRBV5-8 to TRBJ2-3, with TRBD2 as a possible D gene (6 bases). The CDR3 loop spans 15 amino acids. Trimming took off 2 bases at V and 2 bases at J, with 12 bases between the two ends. Per germline, CDR1 SGHTS and CDR2 YDEGEE. CDR3: CASSLRREVTDTQYF. CDR3 in DNA: TGTGCCAGCAGCTTACGCAGGGAGGTCACAGATACGCAGTATTTT.

The chain links TRBV30 to TRBJ2-6, with a tentative D call TRBD2 (5 bases). Trimming stripped 8 bases from V and 0 bases from J, with 5 bases between. CDR1 and CDR2 (germline): GTSNPN, SVGIG (reference sequence). CDR3 length: 12 residues. The DNA of the CDR3 is TGTGCCGAGGGCTCTGGGGCCAACGTCCTGACTTTC. The encoded protein is CAEGSGANVLTF.

This clone came up once. The gene calls are TRBV7-9 and TRBJ1-1; D unclear. V was cut by 3 bases and J by 5 bases, with 10 bases left in between. This CDR3 is 13 amino acids long. Germline lookup yields CDR1 SEHNR and CDR2 FQNEAQ (reference sequence). The chain's CDR3 is CASSLRGMTEAFF. The CDR3 bases are TGTGCCAGCAGCTTGAGAGGGATGACTGAAGCTTTCTTT.

This chain's CDR3 is CASSPLYSQETQYF. The CDR3 region has the DNA TGTGCCAGCTCACCACTTTACTCCCAAGAGACCCAGTACTTC. J is TRBJ2-5 and V is TRBV18; no definite D call. There are 14 residues in the CDR3. Germline values: CDR1 KGHSH, CDR2 LQKENI. Trimming shortened V by 1 base and J by 1 base, and 7 bases separated the two germline ends.

The V gene is TRBV4-2, the J gene TRBJ2-1, with 10 bases matching TRBD2. CDR3 length equals 17 residues. V trimming: 3 bases; J trimming: 5 bases; junction bases outside the gene matches: 10. Germline lookup yields CDR1 LGHNA and CDR2 YNFKEQ. The DNA for the CDR3 is TGTGCCAGCAGCCATCTCTTCTCTAGCGGGGGCCACAATGAGCAGTTCTTC. This translates into CASSHLFSSGGHNEQFF.

The rearrangement joins TRBV10-3 to TRBJ1-1; TRBD1 matches 8 bases. The V gene end was trimmed by 6 bases and the J gene end by 5 bases; junction bases not matched to a gene: 8. Germline lookup yields CDR1 ENHRY and CDR2 SYGVKD. The CDR3 covers 14 residues. The CDR3 DNA is TGTGCCATCAGCGAAGACAGGGGCGGAACTGAAGCTTTCTTT. Its translation: CAISEDRGGTEAFF.

The CDR3 coding sequence is TGTGCCAGCAGCTGGACAGGGAAGGGATCCTACGAGCAGTACTTC. As protein: CASSWTGKGSYEQYF. The chain links TRBV28 to TRBJ2-7; 8 bases are a match to TRBD1. Germline V gives CDR1 MDHEN, CDR2 SYDVKM. CDR3 size: 15 residues. V lost 6 bases and J lost 1; bases outside the gene matches: 8.

The chain recombines TRBV7-8 with TRBJ1-6, with TRBD1 matching 7 bases. CDR3 size: 18 residues. V gave up 4 bases and J gave up 5 bases; unmatched junction bases: 14. Germline-derived CDR1 and CDR2 are SGHVS and FQNEAQ. The DNA of the CDR3 is TGTGCCAGCAGCTCCACAGGGTACAGGGGCTCGAATAATTCACCCCTCCACTTT. It yields the protein CASSSTGYRGSNNSPLHF.

The rearrangement uses TRBV2 and TRBJ2-7; 14 bases map to TRBD2. Germline V CDR1 and CDR2: SNHLY, FYNNEI. The CDR3 has 16 amino acids. Losses at the gene ends were 6 bases for V and 2 bases for J; bases not matched to a gene: 6. DNA for the CDR3: TGTGCCAGCAGCGGGACTAGCGGGGGCCTACCCTACGAGCAGTACTTC. Translating gives CASSGTSGGLPYEQYF.